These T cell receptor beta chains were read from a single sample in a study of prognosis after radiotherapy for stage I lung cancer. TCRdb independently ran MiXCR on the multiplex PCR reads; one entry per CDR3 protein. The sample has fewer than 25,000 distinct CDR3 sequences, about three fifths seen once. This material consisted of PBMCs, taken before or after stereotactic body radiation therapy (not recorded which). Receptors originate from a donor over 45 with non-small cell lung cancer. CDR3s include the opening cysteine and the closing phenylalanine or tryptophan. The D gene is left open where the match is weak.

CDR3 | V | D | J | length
CASSTGWGYEQYF | TRBV19 | - | TRBJ2-7 | 13
CASSSYTGAILRSYNEQFF | TRBV11-2 | TRBD1 | TRBJ2-1 | 19
CASSESDEQYF | TRBV19 | - | TRBJ2-7 | 11
CASSLWGGGNYGYTF | TRBV7-2 | - | TRBJ1-2 | 15
CASSFSTWGGTGELFF | TRBV11-2 | TRBD2 | TRBJ2-2 | 16
CASQGDNQPQHF | TRBV6-2/TRBV6-3 | - | TRBJ1-5 | 12
CASSTGTVDGGPNVLTF | TRBV6-1 | TRBD1 | TRBJ2-6 | 17
CASSSNLAGTYNEQFF | TRBV6-2/TRBV6-3 | TRBD2 | TRBJ2-1 | 16
CATSDRGTGRTGELFF | TRBV24-1 | TRBD1 | TRBJ2-2 | 16
CASSRTGTQYF | TRBV12-3/TRBV12-4 | - | TRBJ2-3 | 11
CASSDRGQAGANVLTF | TRBV12-3/TRBV12-4 | TRBD1 | TRBJ2-6 | 16
CASSLTGPGGYTF | TRBV5-1 | TRBD1 | TRBJ1-2 | 13
CSARDSQSFLF | TRBV20-1 | - | TRBJ1-4 | 11
CASKAYPFDGNSPLHF | TRBV6-1 | - | TRBJ1-6 | 16
CATRPGQALNTEAFF | TRBV24-1 | - | TRBJ1-1 | 15
CASSPYSGTSVKDEQFF | TRBV9 | TRBD2 | TRBJ2-1 | 17
CASSLDMTVRDTGELFF | TRBV7-8 | - | TRBJ2-2 | 17
CASRGGASGSLYEQFF | TRBV6-1 | TRBD2 | TRBJ2-1 | 16
CAIRCAGPDTQYF | TRBV27 | - | TRBJ2-3 | 13
CASSLVSLGYEQYF | TRBV7-9 | - | TRBJ2-7 | 14
CASSESKFQDGYTF | TRBV2 | - | TRBJ1-2 | 14
CASSPDRPTGELFF | TRBV11-3 | - | TRBJ2-2 | 14
CSARGRGRDTQYF | TRBV20-1 | - | TRBJ2-3 | 13
CASSPRTSGKETQYF | TRBV18 | TRBD2 | TRBJ2-5 | 15
CASSLGPYYEQYF | TRBV27 | - | TRBJ2-7 | 13
CASSPGQGDAGNQPQHF | TRBV19 | TRBD1 | TRBJ1-5 | 17
CASSLDRTEPQHF | TRBV28 | - | TRBJ1-5 | 13
CASSLGWGRAGAGNEQFF | TRBV7-8 | TRBD2 | TRBJ2-1 | 18
CASSSRGSGANVLTF | TRBV5-6 | - | TRBJ2-6 | 15
CSARDGGRGGETQYF | TRBV20-1 | - | TRBJ2-5 | 15
CASKGDGYTF | TRBV2 | - | TRBJ1-2 | 10
CASSLGGDQGRAPGGNTGELFF | TRBV7-9 | - | TRBJ2-2 | 22
CASSEQGGNQPQHF | TRBV5-1 | - | TRBJ1-5 | 14
CASSFEGETQYF | TRBV5-1 | - | TRBJ2-5 | 12
CASSFRGLPLHF | TRBV27 | - | TRBJ1-6 | 12